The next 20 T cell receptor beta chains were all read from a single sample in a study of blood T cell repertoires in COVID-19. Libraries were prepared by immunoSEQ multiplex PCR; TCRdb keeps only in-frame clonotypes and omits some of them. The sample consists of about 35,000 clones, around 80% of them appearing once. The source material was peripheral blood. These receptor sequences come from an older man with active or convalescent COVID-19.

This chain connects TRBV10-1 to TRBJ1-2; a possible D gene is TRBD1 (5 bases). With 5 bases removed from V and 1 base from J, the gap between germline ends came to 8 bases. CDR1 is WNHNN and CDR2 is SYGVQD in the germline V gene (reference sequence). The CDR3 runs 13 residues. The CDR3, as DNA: TGCGCCAGCAGTCTTGGACATAACTATGGCTACACCTTC. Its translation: CASSLGHNYGYTF.

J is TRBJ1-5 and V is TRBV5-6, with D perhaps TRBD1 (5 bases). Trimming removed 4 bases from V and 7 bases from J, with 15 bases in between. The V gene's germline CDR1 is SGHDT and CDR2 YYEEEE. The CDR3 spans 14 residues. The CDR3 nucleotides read TGTGCCAGCAGCAGGAGGGGATTAGGGCAGCCCCAGCATTTT. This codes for CASSRRGLGQPQHF.

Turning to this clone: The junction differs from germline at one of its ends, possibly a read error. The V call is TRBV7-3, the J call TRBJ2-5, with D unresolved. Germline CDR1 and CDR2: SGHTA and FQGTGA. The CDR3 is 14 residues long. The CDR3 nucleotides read TGTGCCAGCAGTTTAACATCTAGGCAAGAGACCCAGTACTTC. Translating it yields CASSLTSRQETQYF.

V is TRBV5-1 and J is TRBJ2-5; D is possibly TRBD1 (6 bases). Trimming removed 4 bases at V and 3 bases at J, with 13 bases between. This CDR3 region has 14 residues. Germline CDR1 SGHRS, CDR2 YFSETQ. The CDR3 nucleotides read TGCGCCAGCAGCCCCCATGGGGGCGAAGAGACCCAGTACTTC. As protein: CASSPHGGEETQYF.

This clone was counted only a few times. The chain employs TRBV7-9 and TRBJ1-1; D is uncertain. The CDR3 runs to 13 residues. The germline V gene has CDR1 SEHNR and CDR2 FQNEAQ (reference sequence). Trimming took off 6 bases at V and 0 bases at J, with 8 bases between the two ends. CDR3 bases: TGTGCCAGCAGTTTGACACTGAACACTGAAGCTTTCTTT. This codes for CASSLTLNTEAFF.

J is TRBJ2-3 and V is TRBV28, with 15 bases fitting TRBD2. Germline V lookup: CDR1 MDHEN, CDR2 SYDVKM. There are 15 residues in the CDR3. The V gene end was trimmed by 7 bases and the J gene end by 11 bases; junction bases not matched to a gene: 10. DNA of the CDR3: TGTGCCAGCACCCCCGCCGGGACTAGCGGGAGGATGCAGTATTTT. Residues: CASTPAGTSGRMQYF.

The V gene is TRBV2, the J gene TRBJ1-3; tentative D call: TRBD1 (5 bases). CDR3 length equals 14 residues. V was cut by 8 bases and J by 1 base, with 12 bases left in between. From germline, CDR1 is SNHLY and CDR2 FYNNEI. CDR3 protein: CASVRQTSGNTIYF. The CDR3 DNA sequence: TGTGCCAGCGTCCGACAGACATCTGGAAACACCATATATTTT.

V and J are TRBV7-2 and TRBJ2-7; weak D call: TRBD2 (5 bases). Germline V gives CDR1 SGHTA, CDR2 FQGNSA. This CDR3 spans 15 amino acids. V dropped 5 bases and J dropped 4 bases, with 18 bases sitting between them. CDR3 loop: CASSPRSGSGYEQYF. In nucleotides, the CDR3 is TGTGCCAGCAGCCCCAGGTCGGGGTCTGGGTACGAGCAGTACTTC.

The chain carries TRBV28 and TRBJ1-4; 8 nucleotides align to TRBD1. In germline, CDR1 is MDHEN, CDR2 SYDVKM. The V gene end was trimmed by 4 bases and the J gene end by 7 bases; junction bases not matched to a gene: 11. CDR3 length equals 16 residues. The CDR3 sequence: CASSSAGTGGGEKLFF. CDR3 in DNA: TGTGCCAGCAGTTCCGCGGGGACAGGCGGCGGTGAAAAACTGTTTTTT.

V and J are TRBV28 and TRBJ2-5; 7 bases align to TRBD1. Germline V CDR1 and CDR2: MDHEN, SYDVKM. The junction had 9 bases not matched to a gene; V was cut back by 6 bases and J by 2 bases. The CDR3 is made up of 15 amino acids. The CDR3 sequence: CASSSGGARQETQYF. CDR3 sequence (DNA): TGTGCCAGCAGCTCAGGGGGAGCCCGGCAAGAGACCCAGTACTTC.

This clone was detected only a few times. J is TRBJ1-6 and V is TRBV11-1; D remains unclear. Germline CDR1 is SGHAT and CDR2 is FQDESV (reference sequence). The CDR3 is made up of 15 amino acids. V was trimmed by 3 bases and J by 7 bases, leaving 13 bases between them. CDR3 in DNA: TGTGCCAGCAGCTTCGAAACAGTTCCCAATTCACCCCTCCACTTT. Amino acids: CASSFETVPNSPLHF.

The CDR3 reads CASKVLGGYGYTF. CDR3 DNA: TGTGCCAGCAAAGTTCTGGGGGGCTATGGCTACACCTTC. The rearrangement links TRBV2 to TRBJ1-2; TRBD1 is a possible D gene (5 bases). The V gene lost 7 bases and the J gene lost 4 bases, with 13 bases spanning the gap. Germline V gene sequence: CDR1 SNHLY, CDR2 FYNNEI. The length of the CDR3 is 13 residues.

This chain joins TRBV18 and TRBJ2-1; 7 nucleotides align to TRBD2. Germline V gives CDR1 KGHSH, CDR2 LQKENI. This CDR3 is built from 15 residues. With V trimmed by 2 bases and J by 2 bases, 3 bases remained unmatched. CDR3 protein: CASSPVGGPYNEQFF. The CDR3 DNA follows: TGTGCCAGCTCACCAGTGGGAGGGCCCTACAATGAGCAGTTCTTC.

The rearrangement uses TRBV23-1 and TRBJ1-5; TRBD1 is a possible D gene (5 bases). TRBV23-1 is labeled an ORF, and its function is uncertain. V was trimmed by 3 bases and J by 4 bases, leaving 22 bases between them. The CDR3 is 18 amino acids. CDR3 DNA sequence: TGCGCCAGCAGTCATCCCATTAGGGGCAGGGAAAGAAATCAGCCCCAGCATTTT. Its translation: CASSHPIRGRERNQPQHF.

Here the CDR3 DNA reads TGTGCCAGTAGTATAGCATCCGGGACTAGCGGGAGAGGGCAGCAGTTCTTC. Translating it yields CASSIASGTSGRGQQFF. The chain is built from TRBV19 and TRBJ2-1, with TRBD2 matching over 14 bases. This CDR3 is built from 17 residues. With 1 base clipped from V and 11 bases from J, the junction kept 10 bases outside the gene matches. Germline CDR1 reads LNHDA; CDR2 reads SQIVND (reference sequence).

The CDR3 DNA sequence: TGCAGCGCCGGACAGGGTTTAGAGACCCAGTACTTC. Protein sequence: CSAGQGLETQYF. V and J are TRBV29-1 and TRBJ2-5; 8 nucleotides match TRBD1. Germline V lookup: CDR1 SQVTM, CDR2 ANQGSEA. CDR3 size: 12 residues. The trim removed 7 bases at V and 4 bases at J, leaving 5 bases unmatched.

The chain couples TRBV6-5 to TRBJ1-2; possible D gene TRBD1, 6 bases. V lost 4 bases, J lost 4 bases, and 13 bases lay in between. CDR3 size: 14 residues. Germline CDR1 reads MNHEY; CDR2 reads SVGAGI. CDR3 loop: CASSSRGAIYGYTF. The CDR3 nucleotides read TGTGCCAGCAGTTCCAGGGGCGCCATCTATGGCTACACCTTC.

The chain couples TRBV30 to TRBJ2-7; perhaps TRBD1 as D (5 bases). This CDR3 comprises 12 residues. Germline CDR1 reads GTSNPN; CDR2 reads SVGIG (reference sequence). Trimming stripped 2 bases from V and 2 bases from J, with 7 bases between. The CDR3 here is CAWSPGPYEQYF. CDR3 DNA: TGTGCCTGGAGTCCAGGGCCCTACGAGCAGTACTTC.

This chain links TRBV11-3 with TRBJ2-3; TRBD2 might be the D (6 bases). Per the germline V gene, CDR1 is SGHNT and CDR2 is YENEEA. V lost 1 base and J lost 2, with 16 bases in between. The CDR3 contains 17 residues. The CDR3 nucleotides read TGTGCCAGCAGCTTAGTTGCGGGGCGAGCAGTCACAGATACGCAGTATTTT. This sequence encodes CASSLVAGRAVTDTQYF.

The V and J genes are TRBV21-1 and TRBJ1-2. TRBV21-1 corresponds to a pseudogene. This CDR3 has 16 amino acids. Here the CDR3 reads CASSKGRAEVAWRYTF. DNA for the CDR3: TGTGCCAGCAGCAAAGGTCGAGCGGAGGTGGCTTGGCGCTACACCTTC.